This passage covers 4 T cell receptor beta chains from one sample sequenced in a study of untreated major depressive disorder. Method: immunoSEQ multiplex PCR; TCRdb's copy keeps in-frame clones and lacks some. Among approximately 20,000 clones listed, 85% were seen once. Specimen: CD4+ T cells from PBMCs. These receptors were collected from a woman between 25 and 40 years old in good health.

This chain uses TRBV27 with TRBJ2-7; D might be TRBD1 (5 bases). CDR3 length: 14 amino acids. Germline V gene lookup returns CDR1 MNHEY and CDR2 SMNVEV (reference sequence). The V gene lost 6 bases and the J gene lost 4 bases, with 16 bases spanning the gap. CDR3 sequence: CASSSARTTYEQYF. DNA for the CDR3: TGTGCCAGCAGCTCGGCCCGGACAACTTACGAGCAGTACTTC.

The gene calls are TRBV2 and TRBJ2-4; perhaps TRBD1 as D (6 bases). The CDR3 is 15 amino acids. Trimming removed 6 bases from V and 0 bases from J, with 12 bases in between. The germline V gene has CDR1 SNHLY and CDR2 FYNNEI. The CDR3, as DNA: TGTGCCAGCAGCATACAGGGCTTAGCCAAAAACATTCAGTACTTC. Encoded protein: CASSIQGLAKNIQYF.

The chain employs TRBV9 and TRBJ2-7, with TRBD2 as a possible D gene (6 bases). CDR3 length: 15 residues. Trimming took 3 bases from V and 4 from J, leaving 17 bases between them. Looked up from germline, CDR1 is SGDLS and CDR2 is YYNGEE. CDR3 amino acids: CASSEHSRGSYEQYF. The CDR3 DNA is TGTGCCAGCAGCGAGCATAGCCGGGGGAGTTACGAGCAGTACTTC. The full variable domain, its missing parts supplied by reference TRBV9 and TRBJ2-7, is DSGVTQTPKHLITATGQRVTLRCSPRSGDLSVYWYQQSLDQGLQFLIQYYNGEERAKGNILERFSAQQFPDLHSELNLSSLELGDSALYFCASSEHSRGSYEQYFGPGTRLTVT.

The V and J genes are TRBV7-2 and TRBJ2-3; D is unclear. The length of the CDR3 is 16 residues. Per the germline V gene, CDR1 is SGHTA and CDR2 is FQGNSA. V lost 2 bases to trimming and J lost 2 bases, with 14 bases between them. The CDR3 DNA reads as TGTGCCAGCAGCTTATTTGGGCCAGCGATCACAGATACGCAGTATTTT. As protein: CASSLFGPAITDTQYF.